A selection of T cell receptor beta chains follows, all from one sample in a study of radiation and T cells in renal cell carcinoma. Using immunoSEQ multiplex PCR, the repertoire was profiled, and TCRdb retains in-frame clones only, with some absent. This table has about 140,000 clones, around nine tenths appearing once. The input for sequencing was blood, taken from a patient whose treatment included radiotherapy and nephrectomy. The receptors originated from a woman aged 50 to 65 with renal cell carcinoma. Both conserved end residues are part of each CDR3. A D gene is named only where the DNA matches it firmly. Clone sizes are given selectively: once, few, many, or a class where the clone is expanded.

CDR3 length	J gene	D gene	clone size	V gene	CDR3 DNA	CDR3 protein
15	TRBJ1-1	NA	NA	TRBV28	TGTGCCAGCAGTTTCGAGCAGGGGAGGGACACTGAAGCTTTCTTT	CASSFEQGRDTEAFF
15	TRBJ1-1	NA	NA	TRBV7-9	TGTGCCAGCAGTCCCTCGGGGGATTTGAACACTGAAGCTTTCTTT	CASSPSGDLNTEAFF
14	TRBJ1-1	TRBD1	NA	TRBV15	TGTGCCACCAGGAGAGACAGGGATGACACTGAAGCTTTCTTT	CATRRDRDDTEAFF
14	TRBJ2-7	NA	once	TRBV27	TGTGCCAGCAGTTTAGATCTAGTTTTCAGCGAGCAGTACTTC	CASSLDLVFSEQYF
14	TRBJ2-1	TRBD2	NA	TRBV5-6	TGTGCCAGCAGCTTGGGACTAGCGGGAGAAGAGCAGTTCTTC	CASSLGLAGEEQFF
16	TRBJ2-3	TRBD2	once	TRBV10-3	TGTGCCATCAGTGAGTCCGCTAGCGGGGGCACAGATACGCAGTATTTT	CAISESASGGTDTQYF
17	TRBJ2-7	TRBD2	NA	TRBV6-1	TGTGCCAGCAGTGGTCGCGGACTAGCGCGAGGCACCTACGAGCAGTACTTC	CASSGRGLARGTYEQYF
20	TRBJ1-2	TRBD1	once	TRBV10-3	TGTGCCATCAGTTTCCCGGGACAGGGGGCGATCACCAGATCCCACTATGGCTACACCTTC	CAISFPGQGAITRSHYGYTF
16	TRBJ1-3	TRBD1	NA	TRBV6-5	TGTGCCAGCAGTTCAACCGGGACAGAGACTGGAAACACCATATATTTT	CASSSTGTETGNTIYF
14	TRBJ1-6	TRBD1	NA	TRBV5-1	TGCGCCAGCAGCGTCGGGACAGGGGAATTCACCCTCCACTTT	CASSVGTGEFTLHF
13	TRBJ2-7	NA	few	TRBV11-2	TGTGCCAGCAGCTCGGATGTCGGGTACGAGCAGTACTTC	CASSSDVGYEQYF
18	TRBJ2-3	NA	once	TRBV4-3	TGCGCCAGCAGCCAAAACCCAACAGGAGACACTAGCACAGATACGCAGTATTTT	CASSQNPTGDTSTDTQYF
12	TRBJ1-2	NA	few	TRBV6-4	TGTGCCAGCAGTGACGGCATCTATGGCTACACCTTC	CASSDGIYGYTF
16	TRBJ1-5	TRBD1	NA	TRBV7-9	TGTGCCAGCAGCCTAGGACAGGGGTCATACAATCAGCCCCAGCATTTT	CASSLGQGSYNQPQHF
14	TRBJ2-5	NA	NA	TRBV11-2	TGTGCCAGCAGCCCCGGTGCGGGCCCAGAGACCCAGTACTTC	CASSPGAGPETQYF
19	TRBJ1-1	TRBD1	once	TRBV5-1	TGCGCCAGCAGCGGGAAGGGACAGGGGGCTCCCGGAATGAACACTGAAGCTTTCTTT	CASSGKGQGAPGMNTEAFF
13	TRBJ1-5	NA	few	TRBV2	TGTGCCAGCAGTGAACTGGGGAATCAGCCCCAGCATTTT	CASSELGNQPQHF
15	TRBJ1-3	NA	NA	TRBV5-5	TGTGCCAGCAGCTGGGTTCCCGACTCTGGAAACACCATATATTTT	CASSWVPDSGNTIYF
15	TRBJ1-2	NA	NA	TRBV7-2	TGTGCCAGCAGCTCGACAGCACGAGGGGGTCCTGGCTACACCTTC	CASSSTARGGPGYTF
13	TRBJ2-5	TRBD2	NA	TRBV15	TGTGCCACCTCCTGGCTAGCGGGGGAGACCCAGTACTTC	CATSWLAGETQYF
14	TRBJ1-2	NA	NA	TRBV10-3	TGTGCCATCAGTGAGTCTGAGAAGGGGCGAGGCTACACCTTC	CAISESEKGRGYTF
15	TRBJ1-2	NA	medium-sized	TRBV5-6	TGTGCCAGCAGCCCGGTTCCCTGGTTCTTAGGTGGCTACACCTTC	CASSPVPWFLGGYTF
14	TRBJ1-2	NA	NA	TRBV28	TGTGCCGGGTCAGGGTCAGATCCTAACTATGGCTACACCTTC	CAGSGSDPNYGYTF
17	TRBJ2-2	TRBD2	NA	TRBV4-1	TGCGCCAGCAGCCATCCCGGGACTAGCGGGAGCTCCGGGGAGCTGTTTTTT	CASSHPGTSGSSGELFF
12	TRBJ2-7	NA	NA	TRBV6-5	TGTGCCAGCAGTTCGACCGGACGCGAGCAGTACTTC	CASSSTGREQYF
15	TRBJ2-1	TRBD2	NA	TRBV19	TGTGCCAGTAGTCGACTAGCGGGGGGGCACAATGAGCAGTTCTTC	CASSRLAGGHNEQFF
15	TRBJ2-4	TRBD2	NA	TRBV5-5	TGTGCCAGCACGACTAGCGGCAACTTTCAAAACATTCAGTACTTC	CASTTSGNFQNIQYF
15	TRBJ1-4	NA	NA	TRBV27	TGTGCCAGCAGTTTCTCCCACGGGGGGAGTGAAAAACTGTTTTTT	CASSFSHGGSEKLFF
14	TRBJ2-7	TRBD1	NA	TRBV9	TGTGCCAGCAGCGGGACAGGGAGCTCCTACGAGCAGTACTTC	CASSGTGSSYEQYF
12	TRBJ2-5	NA	NA	TRBV7-9	TGTGCCAGCAGCTTACAGGGGGGGACCCAGTACTTC	CASSLQGGTQYF